Here is one TCR beta chain with its context. Sequencing ends 3 residues short of the CDR3 end; the germline J gene provides the rest. TCRdb's copy holds only in-frame clones and misses some; the assay was immunoSEQ multiplex PCR. The repertoire table contains roughly 42,000 clones. The record originates from a study of T cells in women clearing cervical HPV infection. As for the study in general: Women with histologically confirmed HPV16-related CIN3 or worse, 2 with invasive cancer, served as cases.

V was clipped by 3 bases and J by 0 bases, with 12 bases between them. Germline V gives CDR1 DFQATT, CDR2 SNEGSKA (reference sequence). The CDR3 runs 14 residues. Sequencing was done on a sample of blood buffy coat. This receptor was obtained from a woman between 18 and 75 years old with a cervical HPV16 infection that either progressed to CIN3+ or cleared (not recorded which). J is TRBJ2-7 and V is TRBV20-1; the D gene is possibly TRBD2 (6 bases). This CDR3 is CSARGGLSSYEQYF. The CDR3 bases that were read are TGCAGTGCTAGGGGCGGACTAAGCTCCTACGAG.